This T cell receptor beta chain is from a study of T cell repertoires in cytomegalovirus infection. Study-wide points: It was HLA-C-restricted CMV-specific TCR beta clonotypes that dominated the response ex vivo.

Details on this clonotype: Its antigen is not identified.

TCRdb re-called the reads through MiXCR, storing one row per CDR3 protein. Of 300,000 to 450,000 distinct CDR3 sequences detected, about a sixth appear once; the ten largest clones hold 8.5% to 10%. This TCR was sampled from a human donor in good health (CMV status not recorded). Some clones in this sample may be carry-over from other donors' samples. Material: PBMCs.

The CDR3 coding sequence is TGTGCCAGCAGCCCGGTCGGCGGACTAGTCGGCGAGCAGTACTTC. Amino acids: CASSPVGGLVGEQYF. The chain links TRBV7-9 to TRBJ2-7; 7 nucleotides agree with TRBD2. Unmatched junction bases numbered 13, after V lost 5 bases and J lost 6 bases. CDR3 length: 15 amino acids. Germline V gives CDR1 SEHNR, CDR2 FQNEAQ (reference sequence).